The clone carrying this T cell receptor (beta chain) was counted between two and nine times. Its antigen is still unknown. The CDR3 extends over 15 amino acids. The V and J ends lost 1 base and 7 bases respectively, with 14 bases between them. Per the germline V gene, CDR1 is SNHLY and CDR2 is FYNNEI. The data originate from a study of cytomegalovirus exposure and HLA in healthy donors. Study outcomes and limitations: There were some 150 TCR beta chains listed as cytomegalovirus-associated.

PCR amplification relied on 60 Vbeta primers (plus 13 Jbeta primers). The data were produced by immunoSEQ multiplex PCR, yet TCRdb's version contains in-frame clones alone and is incomplete. The sample records over 140,000 clones, more than 75% being singletons. The sequenced sample consisted of PBMCs. The V gene is TRBV2, the J gene TRBJ1-5, with TRBD1 as a possible D gene (5 bases). The clonotype was recovered from a man between 45 and 60 years old in good health and CMV-seronegative. The CDR3 is CASSEGQGEWQPQHF. The CDR3 region has the DNA TGTGCCAGCAGTGAAGGGCAGGGTGAGTGGCAGCCCCAGCATTTT.